This is a list of T cell receptor beta chains from one sample in a study of T cell changes during pregnancy in multiple sclerosis. Generated by immunoSEQ multiplex PCR, the TCRdb table keeps only in-frame clones and is missing some. The table lists 45,000 to 60,000 clones, roughly 92% of them singletons. The sample here was CD4+ T cells from peripheral blood mononuclear cells, taken in the third trimester of pregnancy. The receptors were sampled from a female donor with multiple sclerosis, enrolled in a pregnancy study. Each CDR3 is given with its conserved first and last residue. A D gene is named only where the DNA matches it firmly. Part of the rows lack a size; the others show once, few, many or a class for expanded clones.

D: NA
size: NA
J: TRBJ1-5
V: TRBV19
DNA: TGTGCCAGTAGTATATGGGCGGGGGGTCCCAATCAGCCCCAGCATTTT
CDR3: CASSIWAGGPNQPQHF

D: NA
size: NA
J: TRBJ2-4
V: TRBV4-3
DNA: TGCGCCAGCAGCCAGTTACAGGGTCAGCACATTCAGTACTTC
CDR3: CASSQLQGQHIQYF

D: NA
size: NA
J: TRBJ1-1
V: TRBV9
DNA: TGTGCCAGCAGCGTAGGGTCAGGGAATACTGAAGCTTTCTTT
CDR3: CASSVGSGNTEAFF

D: TRBD1
size: NA
J: TRBJ1-1
V: TRBV18
DNA: TGTGCCAGCTCACCGCTTGGGACAGTGGGTGAAGCTTTCTTT
CDR3: CASSPLGTVGEAFF

D: NA
size: NA
J: TRBJ2-6
V: TRBV11-2
DNA: TGTGCCAGCAGCTTCAGGGGTACTGGGGCCAACGTCCTGACTTTC
CDR3: CASSFRGTGANVLTF

D: TRBD1
size: NA
J: TRBJ2-3
V: TRBV11-3
DNA: TGTGCCAGCAGCGTAGGTGACAGGGGATCTAGCACAGATACGCAGTATTTT
CDR3: CASSVGDRGSSTDTQYF

D: TRBD1
size: NA
J: TRBJ2-5
V: TRBV7-2
DNA: TGTGCCAGCAGCTTGTCTCGACAGGGGGGTGAGACCCAGTACTTC
CDR3: CASSLSRQGGETQYF

D: TRBD2
size: once
J: TRBJ2-2
V: TRBV5-1
DNA: TGCGCCAGCAGCTCCCCGGGACTAGCGGACACCGGGGAGCTGTTTTTT
CDR3: CASSSPGLADTGELFF

D: TRBD1
size: NA
J: TRBJ1-4
V: TRBV15
DNA: TGTGCCACTAGGGACAGGGTTTGGGAAAAACTGTTTTTT
CDR3: CATRDRVWEKLFF

D: NA
size: few
J: TRBJ2-7
V: TRBV6-5
DNA: TGTGCCAGCAGGATGACAGTTACCTACGAGCAGTACTTC
CDR3: CASRMTVTYEQYF

D: NA
size: NA
J: TRBJ2-3
V: TRBV5-1
DNA: TGCGCCAGCACCGTCACAGATACGCAGTATTTT
CDR3: CASTVTDTQYF

D: TRBD1
size: once
J: TRBJ1-4
V: TRBV7-9
DNA: TGTGCCAGCGGCAGGGGGGCTAATGAAAAACTGTTTTTT
CDR3: CASGRGANEKLFF

D: TRBD2
size: NA
J: TRBJ2-1
V: TRBV7-2
DNA: TGTGCCAGCAGCCATATTAGCGGGGGAAGCGGTGAGCAGTTCTTC
CDR3: CASSHISGGSGEQFF

D: NA
size: NA
J: TRBJ1-6
V: TRBV21-1
DNA: TGTGCCAGCAGCACCCAAGCGCCGGGTACAGGAATCTATTCACCCCTCCACTTT
CDR3: CASSTQAPGTGIYSPLHF

D: NA
size: NA
J: TRBJ2-7
V: TRBV7-9
DNA: TGTGCCAGCAGCTTCGACTTAGACGAGCAGTACTTC
CDR3: CASSFDLDEQYF

D: NA
size: NA
J: TRBJ2-1
V: TRBV30
DNA: TGTGCCTGGGGCCGGGACACCAACAATGAGCAGTTCTTC
CDR3: CAWGRDTNNEQFF

D: TRBD1
size: NA
J: TRBJ1-5
V: TRBV7-8
DNA: TGTGCCAGCAGCCCTCGGACAGGGGGGAATCAGCCCCAGCATTTT
CDR3: CASSPRTGGNQPQHF

D: NA
size: NA
J: TRBJ1-1
V: TRBV7-2
DNA: TGTGCCAGCAGCCCTATGGTATCGGGCACTGAAGCTTTCTTT
CDR3: CASSPMVSGTEAFF

D: NA
size: once
J: TRBJ1-4
V: TRBV19
DNA: TGTGCCAGTAAAGGCGGGGGCAGTGGTAGATGGGAAAGTGAAAAACTGTTTTTT
CDR3: CASKGGGSGRWESEKLFF

D: TRBD1
size: NA
J: TRBJ1-6
V: TRBV7-8
DNA: TGTGCCAGCAGCGGTACAGGGGTCAATTCACCCCTCCACTTT
CDR3: CASSGTGVNSPLHF

D: TRBD1
size: NA
J: TRBJ1-5
V: TRBV30
DNA: TGTGCCTGGGGGGACAGTAATAGCAATCAGCCCCAGCATTTT
CDR3: CAWGDSNSNQPQHF

D: NA
size: once
J: TRBJ1-2
V: TRBV27
DNA: TGTGCCAGCAGAAGAGCCGGACAGTTCTATGGCTACACCTTC
CDR3: CASRRAGQFYGYTF

D: NA
size: NA
J: TRBJ2-2
V: TRBV6-1
DNA: TGTGCCAGCAGTGAGATAAGGGGGGGGACGAACACCGGGGAGCTGTTTTTT
CDR3: CASSEIRGGTNTGELFF

D: NA
size: NA
J: TRBJ1-1
V: TRBV11-3
DNA: TGTGCCAGCAGCTTCTCCGGGGAGAACACTGAAGCTTTCTTT
CDR3: CASSFSGENTEAFF

D: NA
size: once
J: TRBJ1-2
V: TRBV6-6
DNA: TGTGCCAGCACCCCGTGGGGCCTTGGCTATGGCTACACCTTC
CDR3: CASTPWGLGYGYTF

D: NA
size: NA
J: TRBJ1-1
V: TRBV19
DNA: TGTGCCAGTAGTATCCTTCGGACTTTGAACACTGAAGCTTTCTTT
CDR3: CASSILRTLNTEAFF

D: NA
size: NA
J: TRBJ1-4
V: TRBV19
DNA: TGTGCCAGTAGTCTCCTTAATGAAAAACTGTTTTTT
CDR3: CASSLLNEKLFF

D: TRBD2
size: NA
J: TRBJ2-7
V: TRBV6-5
DNA: TGTGCCAGCAGACCTAGCGGGGTAAGCTCCTACGAGCAGTACTTC
CDR3: CASRPSGVSSYEQYF

D: TRBD1
size: NA
J: TRBJ1-2
V: TRBV5-1
DNA: TGCGCCAGCAGCTTGGAGCGGCGGGACAGGGCTTCAAACTATGGCTACACCTTC
CDR3: CASSLERRDRASNYGYTF

D: TRBD1
size: NA
J: TRBJ2-5
V: TRBV18
DNA: TGTGCCAGCTCAGGGGACAGGTCCTATTGGGAGACCCAGTACTTC
CDR3: CASSGDRSYWETQYF

D: TRBD1
size: once
J: TRBJ1-1
V: TRBV19
DNA: TGTGCCAGTAGTCCGCTACGACAGGGGGAGAACACTGAAGCTTTCTTT
CDR3: CASSPLRQGENTEAFF

D: NA
size: few
J: TRBJ1-4
V: TRBV30
DNA: TGTGCCTGGAGTGAGGGGGATGAAAAACTGTTTTTT
CDR3: CAWSEGDEKLFF

D: NA
size: NA
J: TRBJ2-5
V: TRBV5-4
DNA: TGTGCCAGCAGCCCGGGACTCGAGCAAGAGACCCAGTACTTC
CDR3: CASSPGLEQETQYF

D: NA
size: NA
J: TRBJ1-4
V: TRBV19
DNA: TGTGCCAGTAGTATAACAGGACCTAATGAAAAACTGTTTTTT
CDR3: CASSITGPNEKLFF

D: TRBD1
size: NA
J: TRBJ2-7
V: TRBV5-1
DNA: TGCGCCAGCAGCTCCCAACCGACAGGGAGATACGAGCAGTACTTC
CDR3: CASSSQPTGRYEQYF

D: NA
size: NA
J: TRBJ1-2
V: TRBV2
DNA: TGTGCCAGCAGTGAGAGAGGGCGGGGCTACACCTTC
CDR3: CASSERGRGYTF